These 3 T cell receptor beta chains were sequenced from one sample in a study of T cell responses to AZD1222 COVID-19 vaccine. Assay: immunoSEQ multiplex PCR; the TCRdb copy retains only in-frame clones and omits some. The top ten hold roughly 10% of the sample, which has about 75,000 clones, around 88% seen once. The specimen was peripheral blood, collected 28 days after the second dose of the MenACWY control vaccine. The source of these receptors is an adult who received the MenACWY meningococcal vaccine as a control.

This chain links TRBV7-9 with TRBJ1-5; D remains ambiguous. Looked up from germline, CDR1 is SEHNR and CDR2 is FQNEAQ (reference sequence). The CDR3 totals 13 residues. Trimming cost V 3 bases and J 5 bases, with 8 bases left between them. This chain's CDR3 is CASSFGGDQPQHF. The DNA of the CDR3 is TGTGCCAGCAGCTTTGGCGGGGATCAGCCCCAGCATTTT.

The chain is built from TRBV2 and TRBJ2-2, with 11 bases lining up with TRBD2. Germline V lookup: CDR1 SNHLY, CDR2 FYNNEI. The V and J ends lost 6 bases and 1 base, in that order; junction bases with no gene match: 4. The CDR3 runs to 16 residues. CDR3 protein: CASRKLAGENTGELFF. The CDR3 DNA reads TGTGCCAGCAGGAAACTAGCGGGGGAGAACACCGGGGAGCTGTTTTTT.

The rearrangement joins TRBV6-6 to TRBJ1-5, with TRBD1 as a possible D gene (5 bases). The germline gives CDR1 MNHNY, CDR2 SVGAGI (reference sequence). The CDR3 runs 16 residues. Trimming took off 5 bases at V and 0 bases at J, with 14 bases between the two ends. CDR3: CASSTQMTVSNQPQHF. CDR3 nucleotide sequence: TGTGCCAGCAGTACACAGATGACAGTTAGCAATCAGCCCCAGCATTTT.